The 21 T cell receptor beta chains reported below all come from one sample, sequenced in a study of human thymus T cells. TCRdb keeps only in-frame clones here, not all; method: immunoSEQ multiplex PCR. The profile shows around 120,000 clones, 90% to 95% of them singletons. Obtained as resections during corrective heart surgery, the thymus tissue was then studied. Material for sequencing was thymus tissue. These receptors originate from a boy less than two years old with a congenital heart defect but otherwise immunologically healthy.

This clone has a handful of counts. The chain has TRBV2 and TRBJ1-1; TRBD1 is a possible D gene (5 bases). This CDR3 is built from 11 residues. The germline V gene encodes CDR1 SNHLY and CDR2 FYNNEI. The CDR3 DNA sequence: TGTCTTCATAGGGGGAACACTGAAGCTTTCTTT. The encoded protein is CLHRGNTEAFF.

This clone is a singleton in its sample. The chain employs TRBV27 and TRBJ1-3; D unresolved. Per germline, CDR1 MNHEY and CDR2 SMNVEV (reference sequence). Trimming removed 6 bases at V and 7 bases at J, with 19 bases between. This CDR3 region has 15 residues. CDR3 coding DNA: TGTGCCAGCAGACCCAACCGGGCCTCGGGGAACACCATATATTTT. The encoded protein is CASRPNRASGNTIYF.

This chain links TRBV4-1 with TRBJ1-2; D is possibly TRBD1 (6 bases). V was trimmed by 4 bases and J by 6 bases, leaving 27 bases between them. CDR1 is MGHRA and CDR2 is YSYEKL in the germline V gene. This CDR3 has 18 residues. The DNA of the CDR3 is TGCGCCAGCAGCCCCCAGCCCAATCTTGACAGGCCCATTAATGGCTACACCTTC. Residues: CASSPQPNLDRPINGYTF.

The gene calls are TRBV13 and TRBJ2-1; 10 bases are shared with TRBD2. V was clipped by 7 bases and J by 8 bases; unmatched bases: 17. CDR3 size: 17 residues. Germline V CDR1 and CDR2: PRHDT, FYEKMQ (reference sequence). The CDR3 bases are TGTGCCAGCACGCATACCAGGGGAGCGGGGGGGCCGGATGAGCAGTTCTTC. This translates into CASTHTRGAGGPDEQFF.

The V call is TRBV27, the J call TRBJ2-5; D unresolved. The V gene lost 4 bases and the J gene lost 5 bases, with 8 bases spanning the gap. The germline gives CDR1 MNHEY, CDR2 SMNVEV (reference sequence). The CDR3 totals 12 residues. The CDR3 is CASSYYPETQYF. CDR3 sequence (DNA): TGTGCCAGCAGTTACTACCCTGAGACCCAGTACTTC.

The chain employs TRBV7-2 and TRBJ2-3; 7 nucleotides line up with TRBD2. This CDR3 is 17 amino acids long. Looked up from germline, CDR1 is SGHTA and CDR2 is FQGNSA. The ends lost 5 bases at V and 2 bases at J; junction bases unmatched: 13. This chain's CDR3 is CASSLTPPAGFTDTQYF. CDR3 bases: TGTGCCAGCAGCCTCACTCCTCCAGCGGGATTCACAGATACGCAGTATTTT.

The CDR3 sequence is CASSEYVADTDTQYF. Written as DNA, the CDR3 is TGTGCCAGCAGTGAATATGTAGCGGACACAGATACGCAGTATTTT. The chain uses TRBV25-1 and TRBJ2-3; possibly TRBD2 for D (6 bases). CDR3 length: 15 residues. Germline CDR1 MGHDK, CDR2 SYGVNS. The V end was cut by 0 bases, the J end by 2 bases, with 9 bases between. The whole variable domain, remainder taken from reference TRBV25-1 and TRBJ2-3, is EADIYQTPRYLVIGTGKKITLECSQTMGHDKMYWYQQDPGMELHLIHYSYGVNSTEKGDLSSESTVSRIRTEHFPLTLESARPSHTSQYLCASSEYVADTDTQYFGPGTRLTVL.

V and J are TRBV4-3 and TRBJ1-2, with D perhaps TRBD1 (5 bases). This CDR3 region has 14 residues. V was trimmed by 0 bases and J by 8 bases, leaving 13 bases between them. Germline V gives CDR1 LGHNA, CDR2 YSLEER. CDR3 region: CASSQERMGEGYTF. The CDR3 nucleotides read TGCGCCAGCAGCCAAGAAAGGATGGGGGAGGGCTACACCTTC.

The chain joins TRBV6-5 to TRBJ2-6, with unresolved D. CDR3 length equals 15 residues. In germline, CDR1 is MNHEY, CDR2 SVGAGI. V was clipped by 2 bases and J by 5 bases, with 10 bases between them. The CDR3 DNA sequence: TGTGCCAGCAGTTACACCTATGCCTGGGCCAACGTCCTGACTTTC. Its protein is CASSYTYAWANVLTF.

The chain joins TRBV29-1 to TRBJ2-3; 11 positions agree with TRBD1. V lost 4 bases and J lost 4; bases outside the gene matches: 16. CDR1 SQVTM and CDR2 ANQGSEA come from the germline V gene. This CDR3 has 18 amino acids. DNA for the CDR3: TGCAGCGTTGCCCTTTCGGGGGTACCGGGACAGGGGGCAGATACGCAGTATTTT. It codes for CSVALSGVPGQGADTQYF.

The CDR3 coding sequence is TGTGCCTGGAGTGGGGGGGAGCTGTTTTTT. Its translation: CAWSGGELFF. The rearrangement joins TRBV30 to TRBJ2-2; no definite D call. The length of the CDR3 is 10 residues. CDR1 and CDR2 from the germline V gene are GTSNPN and SVGIG (reference sequence). V shed 1 base and J shed 8 bases, with 2 bases lying between them.

The chain links TRBV5-1 to TRBJ2-5; TRBD2 matches at 7 bases. V trimming: 4 bases; J trimming: 5 bases; junction bases outside the gene matches: 11. Germline-derived CDR1 and CDR2 are SGHRS and YFSETQ. CDR3 length equals 15 residues. CDR3 sequence reads: CASSPSLAVVETQYF. The CDR3, as DNA: TGCGCCAGCAGCCCCTCCCTAGCGGTGGTGGAGACCCAGTACTTC.

V is TRBV12-5 and J is TRBJ1-1; TRBD1 agrees at 8 bases. Germline CDR1 and CDR2: LGHNT and FRNRAP. CDR3 length: 14 residues. Unmatched junction bases numbered 4, after V lost 6 bases and J lost 1 base. The CDR3 DNA is TGTGCTAGTGGACGGGACAGGACGAACACTGAAGCTTTCTTT. This translates into CASGRDRTNTEAFF.

V usage is TRBV18 and J usage is TRBJ2-3; D uncertain. V shed 3 bases and J shed 2 bases, with 15 bases lying between them. This CDR3 comprises 16 residues. The germline V gene has CDR1 KGHSH and CDR2 LQKENI. The CDR3 loop reads CASSPETVRPTDTQYF. DNA for the CDR3: TGTGCCAGCTCACCGGAGACGGTCCGACCCACAGATACGCAGTATTTT.

The chain recombines TRBV9 with TRBJ2-1; D possibly corresponds to TRBD1 (5 bases). Trimming removed 4 bases at V and 3 bases at J, with 14 bases between. Germline V CDR1 and CDR2: SGDLS, YYNGEE. The CDR3 spans 15 residues. CDR3 sequence: CASSTQDTRYNEQFF. The CDR3 DNA is TGTGCCAGCAGCACCCAGGACACACGCTACAATGAGCAGTTCTTC.

V and J are TRBV9 and TRBJ2-3, with a weak D call TRBD1 (5 bases). Germline V gene lookup returns CDR1 SGDLS and CDR2 YYNGEE. V was cut by 0 bases and J by 1 base, with 9 bases left in between. The CDR3 is made up of 15 amino acids. The CDR3, as DNA: TGTGCCAGCAGCGTAGGACAAGGGGGCACAGATACGCAGTATTTT. Translating it yields CASSVGQGGTDTQYF.

The rearrangement joins TRBV13 to TRBJ2-3, with 12 bases identical to TRBD2. The CDR3 loop spans 17 amino acids. Looked up from germline, CDR1 is PRHDT and CDR2 is FYEKMQ (reference sequence). Unmatched junction bases numbered 10, after V lost 2 bases and J lost 7 bases. The CDR3 here is CASSLSSGGDMGHTQYF. CDR3 bases: TGTGCCAGCAGCTTATCTAGCGGGGGGGACATGGGGCATACGCAGTATTTT.

J is TRBJ1-1 and V is TRBV10-3; no firm D call. This CDR3 is built from 15 residues. Germline-derived CDR1 and CDR2 are ENHRY and SYGVKD. V lost 2 bases to trimming and J lost 5 bases, with 15 bases between them. The CDR3 nucleotides read TGTGCCATCAGTGAGCCAAACAGATACAGTACTGAAGCTTTCTTT. Amino acid sequence: CAISEPNRYSTEAFF.

The chain has TRBV11-3 and TRBJ2-1; 11 bases map to TRBD2. V was clipped by 3 bases and J by 7 bases; unmatched bases: 5. The CDR3 runs 15 residues. Germline-derived CDR1 and CDR2 are SGHNT and YENEEA. The CDR3 DNA follows: TGTGCCAGCAGCTTGGATAGCGGGGGGGGAAATGAGCAGTTCTTC. Translated, it gives CASSLDSGGGNEQFF.

The chain couples TRBV27 to TRBJ2-5; 10 nucleotides agree with TRBD1. Trimming removed 8 bases from V and 2 bases from J; junction bases left unmatched: 5. The length of the CDR3 is 14 residues. Germline CDR1 is MNHEY and CDR2 is SMNVEV (reference sequence). The CDR3 region has the DNA TGTGCCAGCTCCGACAGGGGGCGTCAAGAGACCCAGTACTTC. It specifies CASSDRGRQETQYF.

V is TRBV4-3 and J is TRBJ2-1, with a possible D match to TRBD2 (6 bases). Germline V gives CDR1 LGHNA, CDR2 YSLEER. The CDR3 length is 17 residues. With 0 bases removed from V and 5 bases from J, the gap between germline ends came to 17 bases. CDR3 nucleotide sequence: TGCGCCAGCAGCCAAGATCCCGGGACTGGTTTTAACAATGAGCAGTTCTTC. Translated: CASSQDPGTGFNNEQFF.